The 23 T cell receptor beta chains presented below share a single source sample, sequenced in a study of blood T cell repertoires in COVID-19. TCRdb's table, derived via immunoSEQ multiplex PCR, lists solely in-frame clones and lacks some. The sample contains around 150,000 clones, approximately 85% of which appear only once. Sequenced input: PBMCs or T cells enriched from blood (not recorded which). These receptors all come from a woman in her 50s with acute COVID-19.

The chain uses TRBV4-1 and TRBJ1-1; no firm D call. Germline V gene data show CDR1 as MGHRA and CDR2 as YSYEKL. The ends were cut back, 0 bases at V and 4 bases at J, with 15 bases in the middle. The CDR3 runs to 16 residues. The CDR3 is CASSQDGRQGGTEAFF. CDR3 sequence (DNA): TGCGCCAGCAGCCAAGATGGGAGACAAGGCGGCACTGAAGCTTTCTTT.

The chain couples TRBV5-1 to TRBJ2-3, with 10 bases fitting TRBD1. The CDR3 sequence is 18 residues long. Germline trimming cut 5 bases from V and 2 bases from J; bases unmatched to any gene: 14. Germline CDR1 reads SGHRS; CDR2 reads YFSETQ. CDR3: CASSWTLPGQGYTDTQYF. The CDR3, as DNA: TGCGCCAGCAGTTGGACGCTACCGGGACAGGGGTACACAGATACGCAGTATTTT.

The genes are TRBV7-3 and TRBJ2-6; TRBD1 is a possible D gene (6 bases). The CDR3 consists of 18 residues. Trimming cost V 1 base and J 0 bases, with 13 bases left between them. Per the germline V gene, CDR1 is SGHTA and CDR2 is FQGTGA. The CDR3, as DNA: TGTGCCAGCAGCTTAATGGGTGGACAGCCCTCTGGGGCCAACGTCCTGACTTTC. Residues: CASSLMGGQPSGANVLTF. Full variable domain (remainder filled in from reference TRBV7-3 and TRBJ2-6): GAGVSQTPSNKVTEKGKYVELRCDPISGHTALYWYRQSLGQGPEFLIYFQGTGAADDSGLPNDRFFAVRPEGSVSTLKIQRTERGDSAVYLCASSLMGGQPSGANVLTFGAGSRLTVL.

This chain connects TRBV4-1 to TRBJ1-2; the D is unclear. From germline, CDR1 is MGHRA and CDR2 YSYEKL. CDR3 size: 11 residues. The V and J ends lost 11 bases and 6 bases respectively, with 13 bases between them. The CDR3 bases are TGCGCCCCACGGGTCGACGATGGCTACACCTTC. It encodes CAPRVDDGYTF.

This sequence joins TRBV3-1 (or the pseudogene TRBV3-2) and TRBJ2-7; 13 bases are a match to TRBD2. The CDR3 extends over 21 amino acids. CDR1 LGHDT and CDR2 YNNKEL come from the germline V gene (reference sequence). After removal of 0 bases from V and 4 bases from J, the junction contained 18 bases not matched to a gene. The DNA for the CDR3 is TGTGCCAGCAGCCAAGATAAACGGGAGGAACTAGCGGGAGGGCCGATGTACGAGCAGTACTTC. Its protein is CASSQDKREELAGGPMYEQYF.

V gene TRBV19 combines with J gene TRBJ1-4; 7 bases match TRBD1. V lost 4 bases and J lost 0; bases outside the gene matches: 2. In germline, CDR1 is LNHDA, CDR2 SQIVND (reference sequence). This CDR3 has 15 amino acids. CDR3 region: CASSTGTATNEKLFF. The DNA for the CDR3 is TGTGCCAGTAGTACCGGGACAGCAACTAATGAAAAACTGTTTTTT.

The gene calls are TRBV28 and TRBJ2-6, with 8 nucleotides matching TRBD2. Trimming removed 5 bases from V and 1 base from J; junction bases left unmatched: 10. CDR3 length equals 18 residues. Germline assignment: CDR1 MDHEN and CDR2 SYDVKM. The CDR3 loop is CASSREGYTPSGANVLTF. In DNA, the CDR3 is TGTGCCAGCAGTCGGGAGGGGTATACACCGTCTGGGGCCAACGTCCTGACTTTC. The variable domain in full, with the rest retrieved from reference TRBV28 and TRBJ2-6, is DVKVTQSSRYLVKRTGEKVFLECVQDMDHENMFWYRQDPGLGLRLIYFSYDVKMKEKGDIPEGYSVSREKKERFSLILESASTNQTSMYLCASSREGYTPSGANVLTFGAGSRLTVL.

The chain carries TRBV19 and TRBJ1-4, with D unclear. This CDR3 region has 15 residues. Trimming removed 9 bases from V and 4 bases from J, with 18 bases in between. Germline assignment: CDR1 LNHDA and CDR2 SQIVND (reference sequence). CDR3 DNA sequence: TGTGCCAGCTCCGGGAGGAACAGCCTTAATGAAAAACTGTTTTTT. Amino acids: CASSGRNSLNEKLFF.

DNA of the CDR3: TGTGCCAGCAGCACCAATCCGGGACTAGCCCAAGATACGCAGTATTTT. Its translation: CASSTNPGLAQDTQYF. The J gene is TRBJ2-3, the V gene TRBV11-2; 9 nucleotides match TRBD2. V dropped 5 bases and J dropped 5; count of bases not matched to a gene: 11. The CDR3 totals 16 residues. The germline V gene encodes CDR1 SGHAT and CDR2 FQNNGV.

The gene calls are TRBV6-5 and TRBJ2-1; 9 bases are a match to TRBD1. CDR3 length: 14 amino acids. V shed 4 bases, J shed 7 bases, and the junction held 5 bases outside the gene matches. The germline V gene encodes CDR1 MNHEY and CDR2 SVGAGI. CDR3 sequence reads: CASSSTGGGNEQFF. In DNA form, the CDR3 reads TGTGCCAGCAGTTCGACAGGGGGTGGAAATGAGCAGTTCTTC.

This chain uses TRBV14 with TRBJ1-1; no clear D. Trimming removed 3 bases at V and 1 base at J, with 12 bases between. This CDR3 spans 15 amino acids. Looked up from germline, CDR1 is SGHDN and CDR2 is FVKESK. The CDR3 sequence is CASSHQSVRNTEAFF. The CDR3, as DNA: TGTGCCAGCAGCCACCAGTCTGTTCGGAACACTGAAGCTTTCTTT.

The CDR3 here is CASSLVPGITTYEQYF. CDR3 coding DNA: TGTGCCAGCAGCTTAGTCCCGGGGATCACGACGTACGAGCAGTACTTC. This chain joins TRBV11-2 and TRBJ2-7, with D maybe TRBD2 (5 bases). The CDR3 is made up of 16 amino acids. V gave up 1 base and J gave up 4 bases, with 17 bases separating them. Germline V gives CDR1 SGHAT, CDR2 FQNNGV.

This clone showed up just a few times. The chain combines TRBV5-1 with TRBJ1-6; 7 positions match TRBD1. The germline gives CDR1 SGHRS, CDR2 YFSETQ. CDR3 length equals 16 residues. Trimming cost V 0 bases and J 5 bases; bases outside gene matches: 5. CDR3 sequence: CASSLDPGGNNSPLHF. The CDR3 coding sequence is TGCGCCAGCAGCTTGGATCCAGGGGGAAATAATTCACCCCTCCACTTT.

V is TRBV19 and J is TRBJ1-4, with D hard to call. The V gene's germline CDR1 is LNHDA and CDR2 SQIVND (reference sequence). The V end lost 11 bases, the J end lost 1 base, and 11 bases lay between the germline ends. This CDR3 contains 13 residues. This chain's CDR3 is CAAGFRTNEKLFF. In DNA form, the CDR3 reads TGTGCCGCCGGTTTCCGAACTAATGAAAAACTGTTTTTT.

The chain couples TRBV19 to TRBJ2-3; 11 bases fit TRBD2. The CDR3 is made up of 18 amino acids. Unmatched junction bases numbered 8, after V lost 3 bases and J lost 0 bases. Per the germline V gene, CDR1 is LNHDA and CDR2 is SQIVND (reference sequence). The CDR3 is CASSILAGGRGSTDTQYF. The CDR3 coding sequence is TGTGCCAGTAGTATCCTAGCGGGAGGCCGGGGGAGCACAGATACGCAGTATTTT. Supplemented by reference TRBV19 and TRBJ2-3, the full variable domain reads DGGITQSPKYLFRKEGQNVTLSCEQNLNHDAMYWYRQDPGQGLRLIYYSQIVNDFQKGDIAEGYSVSREKKESFPLTVTSAQKNPTAFYLCASSILAGGRGSTDTQYFGPGTRLTVL.

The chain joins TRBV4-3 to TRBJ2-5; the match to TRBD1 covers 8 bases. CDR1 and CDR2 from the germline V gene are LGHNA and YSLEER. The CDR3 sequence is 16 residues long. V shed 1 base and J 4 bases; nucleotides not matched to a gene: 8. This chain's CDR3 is CASSQGGAQGAETQYF. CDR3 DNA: TGCGCCAGCAGCCAAGGGGGGGCCCAGGGGGCAGAGACCCAGTACTTC.

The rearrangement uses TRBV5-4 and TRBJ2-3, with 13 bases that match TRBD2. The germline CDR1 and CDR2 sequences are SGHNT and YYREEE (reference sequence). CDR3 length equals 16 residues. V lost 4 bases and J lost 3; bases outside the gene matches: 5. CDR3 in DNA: TGTGCCAGCAGCCCCGGGACTAGCGGGGCTACAGATACGCAGTATTTT. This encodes CASSPGTSGATDTQYF. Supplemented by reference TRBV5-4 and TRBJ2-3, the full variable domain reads ETGVTQSPTHLIKTRGQQVTLRCSSQSGHNTVSWYQQALGQGPQFIFQYYREEENGRGNFPPRFSGLQFPNYSSELNVNALELDDSALYLCASSPGTSGATDTQYFGPGTRLTVL.

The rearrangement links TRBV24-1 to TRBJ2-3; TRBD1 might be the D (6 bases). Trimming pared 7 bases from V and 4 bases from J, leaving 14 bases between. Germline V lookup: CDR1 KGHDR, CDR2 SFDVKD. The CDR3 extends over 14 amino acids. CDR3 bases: TGTGCCACCAGCCCGCCAGGGGTATCAGATACGCAGTATTTT. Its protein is CATSPPGVSDTQYF.

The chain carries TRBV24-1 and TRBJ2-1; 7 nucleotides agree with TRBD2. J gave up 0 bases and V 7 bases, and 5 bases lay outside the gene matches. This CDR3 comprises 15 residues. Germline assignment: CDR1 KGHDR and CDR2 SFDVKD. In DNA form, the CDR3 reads TGTGCCACCAGGGAGAGCGGGACCTCCTACAATGAGCAGTTCTTC. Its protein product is CATRESGTSYNEQFF.

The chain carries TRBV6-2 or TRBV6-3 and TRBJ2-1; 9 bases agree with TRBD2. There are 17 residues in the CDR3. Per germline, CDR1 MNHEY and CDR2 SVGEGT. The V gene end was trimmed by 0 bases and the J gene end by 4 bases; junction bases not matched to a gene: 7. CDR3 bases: TGTGCCAGCAGTTACTCGGCCCCTAGCGGGGTGTACAATGAGCAGTTCTTC. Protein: CASSYSAPSGVYNEQFF.

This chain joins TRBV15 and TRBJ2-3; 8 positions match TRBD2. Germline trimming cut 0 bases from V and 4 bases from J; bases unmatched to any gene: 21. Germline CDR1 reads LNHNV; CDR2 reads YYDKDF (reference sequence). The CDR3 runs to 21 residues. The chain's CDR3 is CATSRDGPSLSSSGSSDTQYF. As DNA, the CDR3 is TGTGCCACCAGCAGAGATGGCCCCTCTCTCTCTTCCAGCGGGAGTTCAGATACGCAGTATTTT.

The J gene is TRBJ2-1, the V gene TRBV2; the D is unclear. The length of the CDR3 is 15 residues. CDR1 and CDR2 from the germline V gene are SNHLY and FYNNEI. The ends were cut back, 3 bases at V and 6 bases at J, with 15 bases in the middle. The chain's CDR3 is CASSDDDSLANEQFF. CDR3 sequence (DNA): TGTGCCAGCAGTGACGACGACTCCCTGGCCAATGAGCAGTTCTTC.

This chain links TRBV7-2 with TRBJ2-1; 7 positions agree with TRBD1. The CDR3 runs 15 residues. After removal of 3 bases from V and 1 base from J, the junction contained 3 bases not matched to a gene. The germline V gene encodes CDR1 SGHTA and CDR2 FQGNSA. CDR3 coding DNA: TGTGCCAGCAGCTTTGACAGGGAATCCTACAATGAGCAGTTCTTC. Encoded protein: CASSFDRESYNEQFF.